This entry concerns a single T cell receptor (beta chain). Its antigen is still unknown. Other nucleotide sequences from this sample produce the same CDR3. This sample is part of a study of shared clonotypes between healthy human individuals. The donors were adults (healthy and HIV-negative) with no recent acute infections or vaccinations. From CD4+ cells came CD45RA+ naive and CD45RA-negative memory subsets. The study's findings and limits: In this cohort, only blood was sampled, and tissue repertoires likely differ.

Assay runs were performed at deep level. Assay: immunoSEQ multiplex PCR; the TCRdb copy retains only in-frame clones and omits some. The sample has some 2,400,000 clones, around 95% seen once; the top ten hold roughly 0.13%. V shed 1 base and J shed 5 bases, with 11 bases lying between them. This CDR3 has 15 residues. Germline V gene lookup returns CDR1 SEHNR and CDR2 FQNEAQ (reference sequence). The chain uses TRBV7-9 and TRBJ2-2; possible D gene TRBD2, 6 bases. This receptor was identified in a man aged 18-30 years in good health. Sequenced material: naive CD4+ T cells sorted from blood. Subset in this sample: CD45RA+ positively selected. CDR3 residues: CASSLVPAGTGELFF. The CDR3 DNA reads TGTGCCAGCAGCTTAGTGCCGGCGGGGACCGGGGAGCTGTTTTTT.